The next 12 T cell receptor beta chains were all read from a single sample in a study of PD-L1 blockade in urothelial cancer. Profiling relied on immunoSEQ multiplex PCR, and the TCRdb table lists in-frame clones only, not all of them. The sample includes about 100,000 clones, approximately 91% seen only once; the top ten take around 0.9%. The source was PBMCs, collected around atezolizumab (anti-PD-L1) treatment. These receptors all come from a woman aged 80 or over with urothelial cancer.

J is TRBJ1-1 and V is TRBV5-1, with D possibly being TRBD1 (6 bases). The germline CDR1 and CDR2 sequences are SGHRS and YFSETQ. With 4 bases removed from V and 0 bases from J, the gap between germline ends came to 10 bases. CDR3 length: 14 residues. The CDR3 sequence: CASSADSLNTEAFF. The CDR3 coding sequence is TGCGCCAGCAGCGCGGACAGTTTGAACACTGAAGCTTTCTTT.

The gene calls are TRBV7-2 and TRBJ1-1; 9 nucleotides line up with TRBD1. Unmatched junction bases numbered 9, after V lost 6 bases and J lost 4 bases. CDR1 is SGHTA and CDR2 is FQGNSA in the germline V gene. CDR3 length: 15 amino acids. In DNA, the CDR3 is TGTGCCAGCAGATTCGGGACAGGGATGACCACTGAAGCTTTCTTT. Translation: CASRFGTGMTTEAFF.

The V and J genes are TRBV27 and TRBJ1-1; D not certain. The CDR3 runs 14 residues. CDR1 and CDR2 from the germline V gene are MNHEY and SMNVEV (reference sequence). V lost 4 bases to trimming and J lost 6 bases, with 15 bases between them. CDR3 in DNA: TGTGCCAGCAGTTCCGCGAACAGACGGTCTGAAGCTTTCTTT. This sequence encodes CASSSANRRSEAFF.

The chain uses TRBV9 and TRBJ1-2; TRBD1 agrees at 9 bases. This CDR3 has 14 residues. Germline CDR1 reads SGDLS; CDR2 reads YYNGEE. J lost 4 bases, V lost 3 bases, and 4 bases had no gene match. The CDR3 sequence: CASSARDRVYGYTF. CDR3 coding DNA: TGTGCCAGCAGCGCCCGGGACAGGGTCTATGGCTACACCTTC. The full variable domain, its missing parts supplied by reference TRBV9 and TRBJ1-2, is DSGVTQTPKHLITATGQRVTLRCSPRSGDLSVYWYQQSLDQGLQFLIQYYNGEERAKGNILERFSAQQFPDLHSELNLSSLELGDSALYFCASSARDRVYGYTFGSGTRLTVV.

DNA for the CDR3: TGTGCCACCAGCCCCCGACAGGGGGGCAATCAGCCCCAGCATTTT. Its translation: CATSPRQGGNQPQHF. The chain joins TRBV15 to TRBJ1-5, with TRBD1 identical over 9 bases. The V gene's germline CDR1 is LNHNV and CDR2 YYDKDF (reference sequence). The CDR3 runs 15 residues. Losses at the gene ends were 5 bases for V and 2 bases for J; bases not matched to a gene: 4.

This clone occurred once. The genes are TRBV10-2 and TRBJ2-7; 7 bases match TRBD1. Germline CDR1 WSHSY, CDR2 SAAADI. V lost 9 bases to trimming and J lost 2 bases; unmatched junction nucleotides: 4. The CDR3 spans 12 residues. CDR3 in amino acids: CASWDRTYEQYF. CDR3 bases: TGCGCCAGTTGGGACAGAACCTACGAGCAGTACTTC.

This chain links TRBV5-1 with TRBJ1-2, with D uncertain. The ends were cut back, 4 bases at V and 9 bases at J, with 16 bases in the middle. CDR1 SGHRS and CDR2 YFSETQ come from the germline V gene. The CDR3 sequence is 13 residues long. DNA of the CDR3: TGCGCCAGCAGCCCCGAGGGTTATAGGAGCTACACCTTC. Its protein product is CASSPEGYRSYTF.

The chain is built from TRBV27 and TRBJ1-1; 7 bases are a match to TRBD1. Germline V gene data show CDR1 as MNHEY and CDR2 as SMNVEV (reference sequence). The J segment lost 0 bases and the V segment lost 6 bases, leaving 7 bases of the junction unmatched. This CDR3 is 15 amino acids long. CDR3 nucleotides: TGTGCCAGCAGATGGGACAGTCTTATGAACACTGAAGCTTTCTTT. This gives the protein CASRWDSLMNTEAFF.

The chain is built from TRBV19 and TRBJ2-5, with D possibly being TRBD1 (6 bases). Looked up from germline, CDR1 is LNHDA and CDR2 is SQIVND (reference sequence). V was trimmed by 5 bases and J by 3 bases, leaving 10 bases between them. This CDR3 is 13 amino acids long. CDR3 nucleotide sequence: TGTGCCAGTAGTCCCGGGACAAAAGAGACCCAGTACTTC. The encoded protein is CASSPGTKETQYF.

The chain is built from TRBV11-2 and TRBJ2-5, with a tentative D call TRBD1 (6 bases). The CDR3 covers 15 residues. CDR1 and CDR2 (germline): SGHAT, FQNNGV. Trimming took 5 bases from V and 1 from J, leaving 14 bases between them. The CDR3 DNA sequence: TGTGCCAGCAGCCGAACTGGGGGCAGCCAAGAGACCCAGTACTTC. This translates into CASSRTGGSQETQYF.

The sample holds one count of this clone. The V and J genes are TRBV9 and TRBJ2-7; 8 bases are a match to TRBD2. The V gene's germline CDR1 is SGDLS and CDR2 YYNGEE. The V gene end was trimmed by 4 bases and the J gene end by 1 base; junction bases not matched to a gene: 22. The CDR3 is 20 residues long. The DNA for the CDR3 is TGTGCCAGCAGCCCCGGGACCTTCGGGCAAACTAGCGGACATTCCTACGAGCAGTACTTC. Amino acids: CASSPGTFGQTSGHSYEQYF.

The V call is TRBV27, the J call TRBJ1-1, with 7 bases matching TRBD1. Trimming at V came to 0 bases and at J to 4 bases, leaving 11 bases not matched to a gene. Per germline, CDR1 MNHEY and CDR2 SMNVEV (reference sequence). The length of the CDR3 is 17 residues. The CDR3 sequence is CASSLSLGTAGVTEAFF. The DNA for the CDR3 is TGTGCCAGCAGTTTATCGCTAGGGACAGCCGGGGTCACTGAAGCTTTCTTT.